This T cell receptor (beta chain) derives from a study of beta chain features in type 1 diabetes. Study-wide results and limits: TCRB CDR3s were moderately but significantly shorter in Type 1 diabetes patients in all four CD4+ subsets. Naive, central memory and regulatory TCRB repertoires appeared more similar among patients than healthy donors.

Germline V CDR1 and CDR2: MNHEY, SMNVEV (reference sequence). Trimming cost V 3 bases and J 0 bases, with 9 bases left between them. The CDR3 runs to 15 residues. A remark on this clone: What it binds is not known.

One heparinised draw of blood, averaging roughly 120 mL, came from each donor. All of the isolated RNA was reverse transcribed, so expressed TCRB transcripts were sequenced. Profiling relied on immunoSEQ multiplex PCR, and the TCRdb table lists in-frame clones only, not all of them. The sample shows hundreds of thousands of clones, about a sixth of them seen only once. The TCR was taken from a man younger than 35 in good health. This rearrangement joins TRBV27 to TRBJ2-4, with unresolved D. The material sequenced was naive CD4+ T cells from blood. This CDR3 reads CASSFLSLAKNIQYF. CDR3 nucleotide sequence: TGTGCCAGCAGTTTCTTATCCCTAGCCAAAAACATTCAGTACTTC.